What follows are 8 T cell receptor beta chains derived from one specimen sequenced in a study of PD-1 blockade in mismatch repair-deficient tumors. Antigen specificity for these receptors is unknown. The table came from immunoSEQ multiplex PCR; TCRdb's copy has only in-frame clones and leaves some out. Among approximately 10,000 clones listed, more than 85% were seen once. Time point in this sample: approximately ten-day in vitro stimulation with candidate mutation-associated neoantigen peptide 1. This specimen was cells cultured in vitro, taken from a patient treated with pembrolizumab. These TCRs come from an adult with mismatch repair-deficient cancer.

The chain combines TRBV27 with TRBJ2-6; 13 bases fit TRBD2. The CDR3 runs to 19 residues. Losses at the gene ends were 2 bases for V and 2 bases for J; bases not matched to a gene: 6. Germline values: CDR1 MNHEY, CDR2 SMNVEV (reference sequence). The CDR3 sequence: CASSLKTSGRAPGANVLTF. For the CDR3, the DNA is TGTGCCAGCAGTTTAAAAACTAGCGGGAGGGCCCCTGGGGCCAACGTCCTGACTTTC.

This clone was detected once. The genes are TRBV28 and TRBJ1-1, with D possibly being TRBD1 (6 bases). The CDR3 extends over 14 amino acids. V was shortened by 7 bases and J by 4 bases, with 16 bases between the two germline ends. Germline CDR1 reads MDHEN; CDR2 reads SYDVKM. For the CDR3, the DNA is TGTGCCAGCAAATCGGGGGGGCGCGTCACTGAAGCTTTCTTT. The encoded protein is CASKSGGRVTEAFF.

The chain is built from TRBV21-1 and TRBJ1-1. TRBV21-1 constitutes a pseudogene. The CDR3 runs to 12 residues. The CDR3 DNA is TGTGCCAGCAGCGCCTTGGACACTGAAGCTTTCTTT. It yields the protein CASSALDTEAFF.

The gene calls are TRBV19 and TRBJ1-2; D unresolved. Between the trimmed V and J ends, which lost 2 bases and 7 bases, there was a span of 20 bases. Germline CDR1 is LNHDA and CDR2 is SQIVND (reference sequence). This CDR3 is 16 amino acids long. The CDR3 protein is CASSIMVGSLNLGYTF. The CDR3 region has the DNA TGTGCCAGTAGTATAATGGTGGGCAGCTTGAACCTTGGCTACACCTTC.

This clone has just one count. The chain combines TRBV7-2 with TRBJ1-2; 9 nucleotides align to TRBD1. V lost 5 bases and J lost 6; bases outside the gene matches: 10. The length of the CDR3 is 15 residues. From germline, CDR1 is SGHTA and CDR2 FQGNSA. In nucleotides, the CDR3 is TGTGCCAGCAGCAGATACGACAGGGGGAGGGATGGCTACACCTTC. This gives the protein CASSRYDRGRDGYTF.

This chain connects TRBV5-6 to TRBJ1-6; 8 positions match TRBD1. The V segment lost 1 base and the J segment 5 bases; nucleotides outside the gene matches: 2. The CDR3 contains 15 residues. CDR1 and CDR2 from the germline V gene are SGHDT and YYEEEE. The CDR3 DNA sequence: TGTGCCAGCAGCTTGTTGGACAGGGATAATTCACCCCTCCACTTT. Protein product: CASSLLDRDNSPLHF. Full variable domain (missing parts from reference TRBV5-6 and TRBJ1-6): DAGVTQSPTHLIKTRGQQVTLRCSPKSGHDTVSWYQQALGQGPQFIFQYYEEEERQRGNFPDRFSGHQFPNYSSELNVNALLLGDSALYLCASSLLDRDNSPLHFGNGTRLTVT.

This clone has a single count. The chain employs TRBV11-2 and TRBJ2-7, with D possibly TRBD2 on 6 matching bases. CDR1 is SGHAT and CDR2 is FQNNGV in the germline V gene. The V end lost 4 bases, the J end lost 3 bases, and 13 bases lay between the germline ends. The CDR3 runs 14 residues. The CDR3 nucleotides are TGTGCCAGCAGCTCATCCCGACTAGTCTACGAGCAGTACTTC. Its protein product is CASSSSRLVYEQYF.

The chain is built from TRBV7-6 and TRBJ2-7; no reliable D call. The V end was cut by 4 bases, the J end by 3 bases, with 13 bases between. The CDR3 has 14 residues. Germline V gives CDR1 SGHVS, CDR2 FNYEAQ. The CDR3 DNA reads TGTGCCAGCAGCTCTTTGACCTTAGGCTACGAGCAGTACTTC. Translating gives CASSSLTLGYEQYF.